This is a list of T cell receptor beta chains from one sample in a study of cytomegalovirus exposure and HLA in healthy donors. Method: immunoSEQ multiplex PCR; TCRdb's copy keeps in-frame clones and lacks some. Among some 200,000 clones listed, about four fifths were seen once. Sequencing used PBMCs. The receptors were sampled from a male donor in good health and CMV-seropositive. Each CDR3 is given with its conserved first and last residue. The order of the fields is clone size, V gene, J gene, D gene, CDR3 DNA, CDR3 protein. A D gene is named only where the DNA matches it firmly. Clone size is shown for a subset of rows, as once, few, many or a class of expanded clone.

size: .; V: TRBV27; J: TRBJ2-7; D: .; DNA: TGTGCCAGCAGTTCAATGAGCTCCTACGAGCAGTACTTC; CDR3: CASSSMSSYEQYF
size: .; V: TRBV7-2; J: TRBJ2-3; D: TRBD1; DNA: TGTGCCAGCAGCACAGGGGGAGATGCAGATACGCAGTATTTT; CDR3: CASSTGGDADTQYF
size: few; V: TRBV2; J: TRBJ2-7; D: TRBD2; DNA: TGTGCCAGCAGTCTCACGGGAGGGGGGCCCTACGAGCAGTACTTC; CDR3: CASSLTGGGPYEQYF
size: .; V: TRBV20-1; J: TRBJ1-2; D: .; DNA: TGCAGTGCGAGCGGGCCAAAAAGGAGGACCTTC; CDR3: CSASGPKRRTF
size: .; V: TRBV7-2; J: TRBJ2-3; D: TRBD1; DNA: TGTGCCAGCAGCACCGGACAGGGTGGGGGCACAGATACGCAGTATTTT; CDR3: CASSTGQGGGTDTQYF
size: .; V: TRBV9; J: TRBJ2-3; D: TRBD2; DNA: TGTGCCAGCAGCGCGGAACCGGGACTAGCGGGAATAAAACCCACAGATACGCAGTATTTT; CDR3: CASSAEPGLAGIKPTDTQYF
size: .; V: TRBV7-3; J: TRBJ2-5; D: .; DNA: TGTGCCAGCAGCTTAGAGGGCGGGAAGACCCAGTACTTC; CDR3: CASSLEGGKTQYF
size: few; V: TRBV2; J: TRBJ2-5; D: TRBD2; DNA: TGTGCCAGCAGTGTGGGGACTAGCGGGAGCGAGACCCAGTACTTC; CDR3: CASSVGTSGSETQYF
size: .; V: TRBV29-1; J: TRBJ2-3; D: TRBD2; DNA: TGCAGCGTTGTTTCTTGGGAGTCTAGCGGGACTACAGATACGCAGTATTTT; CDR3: CSVVSWESSGTTDTQYF
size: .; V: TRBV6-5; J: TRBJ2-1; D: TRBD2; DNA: TGTGCCAGCAGTTTAACCCTAGCGGGGGGATACAATGAGCAGTTCTTC; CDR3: CASSLTLAGGYNEQFF
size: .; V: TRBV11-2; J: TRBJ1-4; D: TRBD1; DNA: TGTGCCAGCAGCTTAGTACAAAGCTGGACAGGTGAAAAACTGTTTTTT; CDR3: CASSLVQSWTGEKLFF
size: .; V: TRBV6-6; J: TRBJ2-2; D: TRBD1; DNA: TGTGCCAGCAGCCAACCGGGACAGGGTACCGGGGAGCTGTTTTTT; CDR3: CASSQPGQGTGELFF
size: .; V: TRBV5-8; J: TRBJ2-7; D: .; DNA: TGTGCCAGCAGCCAGGGGGGAGCGGGGGCCGTTAGAAAGCAGTACTTC; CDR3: CASSQGGAGAVRKQYF
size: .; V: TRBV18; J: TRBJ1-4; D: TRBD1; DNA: TGTGCCAGCTCACCGACAGGGAGTAATGAAAAACTGTTTTTT; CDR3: CASSPTGSNEKLFF
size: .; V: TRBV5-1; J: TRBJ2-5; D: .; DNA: TGCGCCAGCTCTCCCGGGACATCCCAAGAGACCCAGTACTTC; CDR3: CASSPGTSQETQYF
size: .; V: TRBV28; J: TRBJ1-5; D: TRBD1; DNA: TGTGCCAGCAGGGGGATGGACAGGTTACTTCAGCCCCAGCATTTT; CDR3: CASRGMDRLLQPQHF
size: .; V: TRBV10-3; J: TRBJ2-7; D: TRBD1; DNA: TGTGCCATCAGTACCGGGACAGGGGTCTACGAGCAGTACTTC; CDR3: CAISTGTGVYEQYF
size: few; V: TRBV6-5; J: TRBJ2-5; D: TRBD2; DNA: TGTGCCAGCAGTTATGATTTGCGGGGGGAAGAGACCCAGTACTTC; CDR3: CASSYDLRGEETQYF
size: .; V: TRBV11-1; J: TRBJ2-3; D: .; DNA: TGTGCCAGCAGCTTAGACCCGGGTAGGACACAGACAGATACGCAGTATTTT; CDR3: CASSLDPGRTQTDTQYF
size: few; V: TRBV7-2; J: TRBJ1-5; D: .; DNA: TGTGCCAGCAGCTCCTTCAATCAGCCCCAGCATTTT; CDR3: CASSSFNQPQHF
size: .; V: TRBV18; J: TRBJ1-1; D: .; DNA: TGTGCCAGCTCCCTCAGGGAGAACACTGAAGCTTTCTTT; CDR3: CASSLRENTEAFF
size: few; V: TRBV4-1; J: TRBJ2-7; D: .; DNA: TGCGCCAGCAGCCAAGGTATGGGGAGCTCCTACGAGCAGTACTTC; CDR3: CASSQGMGSSYEQYF
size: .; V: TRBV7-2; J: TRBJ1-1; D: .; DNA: TGTGCCAGCAGCTTGTATACAGAGGGCACTGAAGCTTTCTTT; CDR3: CASSLYTEGTEAFF
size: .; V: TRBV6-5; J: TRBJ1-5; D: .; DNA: TGTGCCAGCAGTTACTCTACCCTGGCCCCCCAGCATTTT; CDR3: CASSYSTLAPQHF
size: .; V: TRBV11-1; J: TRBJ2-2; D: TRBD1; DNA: TGTGCCAGCAGCTTAGACGGGACAGGGTCGACCGGGGAGCTGTTTTTT; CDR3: CASSLDGTGSTGELFF
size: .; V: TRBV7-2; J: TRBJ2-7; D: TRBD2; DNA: TGTGCCAGCAGCCTTAGCGGGGGGCCCTACGAGCAGTACTTC; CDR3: CASSLSGGPYEQYF
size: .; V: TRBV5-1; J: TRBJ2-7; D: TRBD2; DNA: TGCGCCAGCAGCTTGGTTGGGGCGGGGGGGCTGTCTCGGCGCGAGCAGTACTTC; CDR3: CASSLVGAGGLSRREQYF
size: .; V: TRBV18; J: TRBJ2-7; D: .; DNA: TGTGCCAGCTCACCAACTAGCTCCTCCTACGAGCAGTACTTC; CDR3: CASSPTSSSYEQYF
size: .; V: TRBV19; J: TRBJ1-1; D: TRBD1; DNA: TGTGCCAGTAGTACCCCGACAGGGTTGAACACTGAAGCTTTCTTT; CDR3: CASSTPTGLNTEAFF
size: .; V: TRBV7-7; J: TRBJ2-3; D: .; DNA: TGTGCTAGCAGCGCCAGGGGCCCAGATACGCAGTATTTT; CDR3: CASSARGPDTQYF
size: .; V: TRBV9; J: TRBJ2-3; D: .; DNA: TGTGCCAGCAGCGTAGTTGGGGCCGACACAGATACGCAGTATTTT; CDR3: CASSVVGADTDTQYF
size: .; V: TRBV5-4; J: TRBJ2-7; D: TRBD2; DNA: TGTGCCAGCAGCTCGACTAGCGGGGTCTACGAGCAGTACTTC; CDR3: CASSSTSGVYEQYF
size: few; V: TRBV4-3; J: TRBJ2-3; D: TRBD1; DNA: TGCGCCAGCAGCCAAGGCAGGGGGCCAGATACGCAGTATTTT; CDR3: CASSQGRGPDTQYF
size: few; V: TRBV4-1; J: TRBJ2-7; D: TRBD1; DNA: TGCGCCAGCAGCCAAGACCTTATCCCCTTACGACAGGGGCGCGACGAGCAGTACTTC; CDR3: CASSQDLIPLRQGRDEQYF
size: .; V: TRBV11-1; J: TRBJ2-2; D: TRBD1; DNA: TGTGCCAGCAGGGGACCGGGACAGAAAGGCGGGGAGCTGTTTTTT; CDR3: CASRGPGQKGGELFF
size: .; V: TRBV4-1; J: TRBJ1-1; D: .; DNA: TGCGCCAGCAGCCAAGGTACTGCCCGGAACACTGAAGCTTTCTTT; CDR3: CASSQGTARNTEAFF
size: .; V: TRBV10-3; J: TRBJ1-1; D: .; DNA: TGTGCCATCGGGGGGGGCCCAGACACTGAAGCTTTCTTT; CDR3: CAIGGGPDTEAFF
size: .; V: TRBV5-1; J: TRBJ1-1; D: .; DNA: TGCGCCAGCAGCTTGCTAGCGCGGCAGCAATTCGCCGGGAGTGACACTGAAGCTTTCTTT; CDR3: CASSLLARQQFAGSDTEAFF
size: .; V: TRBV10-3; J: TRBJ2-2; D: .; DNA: TGTGCCATCACGACATCGAACACCGGGGAGCTGTTTTTT; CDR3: CAITTSNTGELFF
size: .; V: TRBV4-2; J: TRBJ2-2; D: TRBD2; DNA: TGTGCCAGCAGCCAAGAAAGTATCGGCGGGAGGCCCGGCACCGGGGAGCTGTTTTTT; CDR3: CASSQESIGGRPGTGELFF
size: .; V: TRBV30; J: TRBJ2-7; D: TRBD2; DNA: TGTGCCTGGAGTCCCGTCGGGCGGGAGGAATACGAGCAGTACTTC; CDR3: CAWSPVGREEYEQYF
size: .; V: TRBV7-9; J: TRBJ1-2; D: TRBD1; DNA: TGTGCCAGCAGCGCAGATCGAGGGACAGGGAACGGCTACACCTTC; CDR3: CASSADRGTGNGYTF
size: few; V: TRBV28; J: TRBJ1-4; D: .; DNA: TGTGCCAGCAGTTTCTCAGCGGGGGCTGGCGATGAAAAACTGTTTTTT; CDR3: CASSFSAGAGDEKLFF
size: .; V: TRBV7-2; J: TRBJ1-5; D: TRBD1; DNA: TGTGCCAGCAGACCCGGACAGGCTCTACAGCCCCAGCATTTT; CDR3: CASRPGQALQPQHF
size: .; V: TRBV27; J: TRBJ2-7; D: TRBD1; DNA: TGTGCCAGCACCAGACTCCGGGACAGGGATCGCGAGCAGTACTTC; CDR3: CASTRLRDRDREQYF
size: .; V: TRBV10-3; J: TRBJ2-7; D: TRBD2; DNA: TGTGCCATCAGTTCGGGACTAGCGGGGTACGAGCAGTACTTC; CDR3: CAISSGLAGYEQYF
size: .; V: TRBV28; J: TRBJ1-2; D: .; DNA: TGTGCCAGCGTGGGCTTCTATGGCTACACCTTC; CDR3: CASVGFYGYTF
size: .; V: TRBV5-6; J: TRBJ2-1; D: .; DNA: TGTGCCAGCAGCTTGGCGGGCAATGAGCAGTTCTTC; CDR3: CASSLAGNEQFF
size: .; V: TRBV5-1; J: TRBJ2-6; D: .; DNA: TGCGCCAGCACCCCAGGCTCCTTCTCTGGGGCCAACGTCCTGACTTTC; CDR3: CASTPGSFSGANVLTF
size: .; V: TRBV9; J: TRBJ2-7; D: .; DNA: TGTGCCAGCAGCGTAGGACTTACCTACGAGCAGTACTTC; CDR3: CASSVGLTYEQYF
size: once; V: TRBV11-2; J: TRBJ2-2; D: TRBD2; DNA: TGTGCCAGCAGCACGGGACTAGCGGGAGGGTCCACCGGGGAGCTGTTTTTT; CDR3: CASSTGLAGGSTGELFF
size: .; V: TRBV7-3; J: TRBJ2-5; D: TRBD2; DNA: TGTGCCAGCAGCTTAGCGGGGGGGCCAGGGGAGACCCAGTACTTC; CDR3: CASSLAGGPGETQYF
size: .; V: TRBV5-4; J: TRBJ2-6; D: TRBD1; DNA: TGTGCCAGCAGCTTGGGCAGGGGGTCGGACGGGGCCAACGTCCTGACTTTC; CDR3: CASSLGRGSDGANVLTF
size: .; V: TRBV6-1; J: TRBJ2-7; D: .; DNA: TGTGCCACCTACGACCCAGGAACCACCTACGAGCAGTACTTC; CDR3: CATYDPGTTYEQYF
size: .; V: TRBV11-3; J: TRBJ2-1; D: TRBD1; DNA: TGTGCCAGCAGCTTGGTGACAGGGGGCGCGGGCAATGAGCAGTTCTTC; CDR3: CASSLVTGGAGNEQFF
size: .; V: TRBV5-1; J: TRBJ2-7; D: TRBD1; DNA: TGCGCCAGCAGCTTGGGAGACAACAGGGGCCAACAGTACTTC; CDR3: CASSLGDNRGQQYF
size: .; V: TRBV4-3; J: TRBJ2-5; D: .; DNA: TGCGCCAGCAGCCAAAATGGTGGGGACAAAGAGACCCAGTACTTC; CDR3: CASSQNGGDKETQYF
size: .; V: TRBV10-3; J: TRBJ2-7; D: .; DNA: TGTGCCACCAGAGTCGGGACTGATTCCTACGAGCAGTACTTC; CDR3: CATRVGTDSYEQYF